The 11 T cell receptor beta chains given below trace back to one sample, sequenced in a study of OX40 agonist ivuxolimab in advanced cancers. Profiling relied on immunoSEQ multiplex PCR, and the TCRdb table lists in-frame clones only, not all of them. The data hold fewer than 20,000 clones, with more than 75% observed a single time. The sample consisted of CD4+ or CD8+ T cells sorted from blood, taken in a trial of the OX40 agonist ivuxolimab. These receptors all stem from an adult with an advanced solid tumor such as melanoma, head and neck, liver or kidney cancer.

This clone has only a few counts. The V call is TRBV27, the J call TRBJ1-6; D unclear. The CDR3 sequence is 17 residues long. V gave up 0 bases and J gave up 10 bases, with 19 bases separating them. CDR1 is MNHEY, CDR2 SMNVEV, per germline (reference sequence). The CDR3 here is CASSLSSVQHLGSPLHF. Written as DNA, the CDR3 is TGTGCCAGCAGTTTATCGTCGGTACAGCACTTGGGATCACCCCTCCACTTT.

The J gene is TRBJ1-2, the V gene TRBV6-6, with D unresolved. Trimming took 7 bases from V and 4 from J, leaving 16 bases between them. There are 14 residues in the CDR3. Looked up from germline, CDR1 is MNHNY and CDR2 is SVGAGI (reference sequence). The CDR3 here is CASTLLVLGYGYTF. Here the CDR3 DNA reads TGTGCCAGCACCCTCTTAGTTTTGGGCTATGGCTACACCTTC.

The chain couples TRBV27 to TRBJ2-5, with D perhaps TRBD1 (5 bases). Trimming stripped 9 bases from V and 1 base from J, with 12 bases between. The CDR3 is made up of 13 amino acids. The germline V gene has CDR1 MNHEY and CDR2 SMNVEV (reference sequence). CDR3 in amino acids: CASRGPVQETQYF. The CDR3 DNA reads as TGTGCCAGTAGGGGCCCCGTCCAAGAGACCCAGTACTTC.

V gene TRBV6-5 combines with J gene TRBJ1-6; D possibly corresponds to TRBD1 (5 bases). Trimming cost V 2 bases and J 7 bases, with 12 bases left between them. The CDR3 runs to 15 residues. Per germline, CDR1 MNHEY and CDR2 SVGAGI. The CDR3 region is CASSYTGSGNSPLHF. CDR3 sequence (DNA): TGTGCCAGCAGTTACACAGGATCGGGGAATTCACCCCTCCACTTT.

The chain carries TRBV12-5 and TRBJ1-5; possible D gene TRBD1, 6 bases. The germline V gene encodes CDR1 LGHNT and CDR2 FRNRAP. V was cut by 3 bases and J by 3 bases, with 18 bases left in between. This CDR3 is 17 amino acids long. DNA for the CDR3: TGTGCTAGTGGTTTTTATACAGGGAGTCCCCCCAATCAGCCCCAGCATTTT. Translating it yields CASGFYTGSPPNQPQHF.

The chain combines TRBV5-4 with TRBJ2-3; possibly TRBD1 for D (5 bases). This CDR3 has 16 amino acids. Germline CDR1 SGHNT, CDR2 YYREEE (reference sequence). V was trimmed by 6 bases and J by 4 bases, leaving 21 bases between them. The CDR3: CASTSRVAEKPDTQYF. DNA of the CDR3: TGTGCCAGCACCTCCAGGGTAGCTGAGAAGCCAGATACGCAGTATTTT. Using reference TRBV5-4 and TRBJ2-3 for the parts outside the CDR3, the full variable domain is ETGVTQSPTHLIKTRGQQVTLRCSSQSGHNTVSWYQQALGQGPQFIFQYYREEENGRGNFPPRFSGLQFPNYSSELNVNALELDDSALYLCASTSRVAEKPDTQYFGPGTRLTVL.

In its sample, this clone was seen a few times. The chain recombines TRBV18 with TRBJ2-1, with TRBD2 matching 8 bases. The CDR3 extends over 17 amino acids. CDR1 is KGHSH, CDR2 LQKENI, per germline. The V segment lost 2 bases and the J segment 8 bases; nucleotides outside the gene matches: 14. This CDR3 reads CASSPGSSGLAFHEQFF. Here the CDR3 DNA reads TGTGCCAGCTCACCAGGTAGTTCAGGACTAGCTTTCCATGAGCAGTTCTTC.

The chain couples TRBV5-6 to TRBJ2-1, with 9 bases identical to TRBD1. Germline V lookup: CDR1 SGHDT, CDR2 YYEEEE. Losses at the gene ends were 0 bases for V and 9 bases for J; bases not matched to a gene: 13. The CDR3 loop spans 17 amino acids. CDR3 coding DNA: TGTGCCAGCAGCTTGGGAGGAGTAGGACAGGGGTATAGTGAGCAGTTCTTC. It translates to CASSLGGVGQGYSEQFF.

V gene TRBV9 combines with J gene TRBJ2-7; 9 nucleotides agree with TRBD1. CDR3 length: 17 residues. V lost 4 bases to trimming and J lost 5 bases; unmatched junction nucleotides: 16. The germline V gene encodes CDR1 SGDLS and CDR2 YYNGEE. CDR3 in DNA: TGTGCCAGCAGCCCCTACATGGGTGGGACAGGGAACCACGAGCAGTACTTC. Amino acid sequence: CASSPYMGGTGNHEQYF.

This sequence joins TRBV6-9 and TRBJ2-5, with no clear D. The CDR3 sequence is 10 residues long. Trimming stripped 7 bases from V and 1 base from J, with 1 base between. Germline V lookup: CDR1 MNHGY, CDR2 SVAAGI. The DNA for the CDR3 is TGTGCCAGCATCCAAGAGACCCAGTACTTC. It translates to CASIQETQYF.

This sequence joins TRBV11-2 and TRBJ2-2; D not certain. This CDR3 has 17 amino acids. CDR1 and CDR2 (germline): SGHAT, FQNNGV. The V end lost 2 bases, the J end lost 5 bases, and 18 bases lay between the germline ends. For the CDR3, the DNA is TGTGCCAGCAGCTTAAACCCATCTTTGGAAGAAACCGGGGAGCTGTTTTTT. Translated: CASSLNPSLEETGELFF.